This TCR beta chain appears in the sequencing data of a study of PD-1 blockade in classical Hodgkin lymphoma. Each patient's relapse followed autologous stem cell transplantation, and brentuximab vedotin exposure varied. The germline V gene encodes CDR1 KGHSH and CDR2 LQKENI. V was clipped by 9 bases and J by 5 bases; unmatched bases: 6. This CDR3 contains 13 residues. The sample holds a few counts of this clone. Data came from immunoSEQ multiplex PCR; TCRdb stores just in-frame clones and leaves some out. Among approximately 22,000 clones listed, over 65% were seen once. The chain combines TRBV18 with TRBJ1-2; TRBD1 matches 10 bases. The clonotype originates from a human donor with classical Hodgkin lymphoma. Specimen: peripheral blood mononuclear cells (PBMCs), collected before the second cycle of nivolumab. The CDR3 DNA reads TGTGCCAGTACGGGACAGGGGAGATATGGCTACACCTTC. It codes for CASTGQGRYGYTF.